This T cell receptor beta chain derives from a study of OX40 agonist ivuxolimab in advanced cancers. Regarding the complete study: Ivuxolimab was an agonistic, fully human IgG2 monoclonal antibody directed against OX40 (CD134), a costimulatory receptor. The purpose of peripheral TCRbeta sequencing was to test whether ivuxolimab changed TCR sequence diversity and led to clonal T-cell expansion. Partial responses occurred in three dose-escalation patients: two with cutaneous melanoma and one with hepatocellular carcinoma. Of the roughly 52 dose-escalation patients, hepatocellular carcinoma was present in about 20, melanoma in approximately 15, renal cell carcinoma in 9 and head and neck cancer in 9. The paper covers the monotherapy dose-escalation part of the phase I ivuxolimab trial, which included N of about 50 patients. The dose-escalation cohort was about 87% male with a mean age of about 58 years, ranging from about 20 to 80. Intravenous ivuxolimab was administered to patients every 2 weeks at six dose levels: 0.01, 0.1, 0.3, 1.5, 3 and 10 mg/kg. Prior anti-PD-1, anti-PD-L1 or anti-CTLA-4 therapy was permitted, and approximately 39% of dose-escalation patients had received checkpoint inhibitors.

The CDR3 runs 13 residues from the cysteine to the phenylalanine. Of all the DNA, just the CDR3 is kept, 39 bases in frame from base 1. Reading the germline V gene gives CDR1 MDHEN and CDR2 SYDVKM. The junction shows trimming of 6 bases on V and 4 bases on J, plus 10 bases between the germline ends. Concerning this clone itself: Its specific antigen is unknown. Per-nucleotide qualities are absent, and no much larger clonotype sits a single base away.

To sequence the TCRbeta CDR3 region, genomic DNA was isolated from the sorted cells. The immunoSEQ Assay was used to sequence the TCRbeta CDR3 regions. As stored in TCRdb, this immuneACCESS dataset retains in-frame rearrangements with V and J assigned. A fraction of the clones does not appear; measured against another copy, unresolved V genes explain less than half of the discrepancy, and the remainder lacks a known reason. The sample includes approximately 61,000 clones, with around 89% observed a single time. The ten largest clonotypes hold 18% of the sample. The trial excluded patients who had a history of autoimmune disease or who were on systemic immunosuppression. Peripheral blood for TCR sequencing was collected from all dose cohorts at baseline, on cycle 4 day 1, and on cycle 7 day 1. The samples were drawn from a first-in-human, open-label, multicenter phase I dose-escalation trial of ivuxolimab. Adults with locally advanced or metastatic melanoma, renal cell, hepatocellular, or head and neck squamous cell carcinoma were enrolled in the trial. Before TCR sequencing, CD4+ and CD8+ T cells were separately sorted from peripheral blood.

Results the study describes overall, beyond this receptor: Partial responders in the 0.1-3.0 mg/kg groups had among the lowest normalized peripheral clonal expansion, especially among CD8+ T cells. Low levels of normalized T-cell clonal expansion were also seen in some patients who did not respond. On average, CD8+ T cells showed more expanded clones than CD4+ T cells after ivuxolimab. At doses of 0.1 to 3.0 mg/kg, clonal expansion of both CD4+ and CD8+ blood T cells was observed from baseline to week 6. Antigen specificity was not determined for the clonally expanded peripheral T cells.

The sequence joins TRBV28 to TRBJ2-1, with a weak D call of TRBD2 (5 bases match). The origin of this receptor is an adult with an advanced solid tumor such as melanoma, head and neck, liver or kidney cancer. The input for sequencing was CD4+ or CD8+ T cells sorted from blood, taken in a trial of the OX40 agonist ivuxolimab. The CDR3 region has the sequence CASSPRRYNEQFF. At the DNA level, the sequence is TGTGCCAGCAGCCCCCGGAGGTACAATGAGCAGTTCTTC.